What follows are 27 T cell receptor beta chains derived from one specimen sequenced in a study of OX40 agonist ivuxolimab in advanced cancers. Sequencing was performed with immunoSEQ multiplex PCR; in TCRdb, only in-frame clones are kept and a portion is missing. Of tens of thousands of clones listed, approximately 86% are singletons. The sample was CD4+ or CD8+ T cells sorted from blood, taken in a trial of the OX40 agonist ivuxolimab. The receptors come from an adult with an advanced solid tumor such as melanoma, head and neck, liver or kidney cancer.

V and J are TRBV19 and TRBJ2-1; perhaps TRBD1 as D (5 bases). Trimming took off 8 bases at V and 0 bases at J, with 8 bases between the two ends. Looked up from germline, CDR1 is LNHDA and CDR2 is SQIVND (reference sequence). The CDR3 is made up of 13 amino acids. The CDR3 DNA sequence: TGTGCCAGTTCAGGGCTCTCCTACAATGAGCAGTTCTTC. It translates to CASSGLSYNEQFF.

This clone was counted between two and nine times. The chain recombines TRBV6-5 with TRBJ1-2; 7 positions agree with TRBD1. V shed 6 bases, J shed 3 bases, and the junction held 7 bases outside the gene matches. The CDR3 has 14 amino acids. CDR1 and CDR2 (germline): MNHEY, SVGAGI. The CDR3 DNA reads TGTGCCAGCAGCCCGACAGGGAGTTACTATGGCTACACCTTC. Amino acid sequence: CASSPTGSYYGYTF.

The chain employs TRBV11-2 and TRBJ2-7; perhaps TRBD1 as D (6 bases). The CDR3 consists of 14 residues. Germline lookup yields CDR1 SGHAT and CDR2 FQNNGV. V lost 5 bases, J lost 5 bases, and 16 bases lay in between. DNA of the CDR3: TGTGCCAGCAGCCGAACAGGGTATATCGACGAGCAGTACTTC. Its translation is CASSRTGYIDEQYF.

V usage is TRBV5-1 and J usage is TRBJ2-2; D possibly corresponds to TRBD1 (6 bases). Germline lookup yields CDR1 SGHRS and CDR2 YFSETQ. The ends were cut back, 4 bases at V and 3 bases at J, with 16 bases in the middle. The CDR3 consists of 16 residues. CDR3 sequence: CASSGTGTQDTGELFF. The DNA of the CDR3 is TGCGCCAGCAGCGGGACCGGGACACAGGACACCGGGGAGCTGTTTTTT.

The chain employs TRBV11-2 and TRBJ2-3, with D maybe TRBD2 (5 bases). V was pared by 1 base and J by 2 bases, with 13 bases between. The CDR3 has 16 residues. Germline-derived CDR1 and CDR2 are SGHAT and FQNNGV. CDR3 coding DNA: TGTGCCAGCAGCTTAGGAGGGTCAGTACTCACAGATACGCAGTATTTT. Its protein is CASSLGGSVLTDTQYF.

The V call is TRBV28, the J call TRBJ1-2; no reliable D call. Germline-derived CDR1 and CDR2 are MDHEN and SYDVKM. Trimming left V 3 bases short and J 10 bases short, with 18 bases between. This CDR3 is 14 amino acids long. CDR3 amino acids: CASSFTRRLAIYTF. As DNA, the CDR3 is TGTGCCAGCAGTTTCACCCGGAGGCTGGCGATCTACACCTTC.

The CDR3 region has the DNA TGTGCCAGCAGCGAGCGAGAGCGGGAAAAACTGTTTTTT. Translation: CASSEREREKLFF. This sequence joins TRBV9 and TRBJ1-4; no reliable D call. V was trimmed by 3 bases and J by 8 bases, leaving 11 bases between them. Germline lookup yields CDR1 SGDLS and CDR2 YYNGEE. The CDR3 has 13 residues.

The CDR3 reads CASSLSTRGPSNQPQHF. CDR3 DNA: TGTGCCAGCAGTTTATCCACCAGGGGTCCTAGCAATCAGCCCCAGCATTTT. The chain links TRBV27 to TRBJ1-5; D is perhaps TRBD1 (6 bases). Per the germline V gene, CDR1 is MNHEY and CDR2 is SMNVEV (reference sequence). The CDR3 has 17 amino acids. V lost 0 bases and J lost 0, with 12 bases in between.

The V and J genes are TRBV29-1 and TRBJ1-3; D call uncertain. Trimming cost V 4 bases and J 0 bases, with 7 bases left between them. Germline V gene lookup returns CDR1 SQVTM and CDR2 ANQGSEA. The length of the CDR3 is 13 residues. Here the CDR3 DNA reads TGCAGCGTTGGCCAAAGCTCTGGAAACACCATATATTTT. Translating it yields CSVGQSSGNTIYF.

As for this clone: Other DNA sequences of this sample code for an identical CDR3. The CDR3 sequence is CASRGAGVYEQYF. In nucleotides, the CDR3 is TGTGCCAGCAGGGGGGCAGGGGTCTACGAGCAGTACTTC. The chain recombines TRBV27 with TRBJ2-7; TRBD1 is a possible D gene (6 bases). Germline V lookup: CDR1 MNHEY, CDR2 SMNVEV (reference sequence). V dropped 6 bases and J dropped 3 bases, with 12 bases sitting between them. The CDR3 contains 13 residues.

V and J are TRBV6-6 and TRBJ2-3; 8 bases match TRBD2. Germline assignment: CDR1 MNHNY and CDR2 SVGAGI (reference sequence). Trimming cost V 5 bases and J 1 base; bases outside gene matches: 5. The CDR3 runs to 15 residues. CDR3 protein: CASSAGGSGTDTQYF. The CDR3 DNA reads as TGTGCCAGCAGTGCGGGGGGTAGCGGCACAGATACGCAGTATTTT.

The CDR3 here is CASSLSTSGRNQYF. Here the CDR3 DNA reads TGTGCCAGCAGTTTATCAACTAGCGGGCGGAACCAGTACTTC. The gene calls are TRBV27 and TRBJ2-5; 9 bases are shared with TRBD2. Germline lookup yields CDR1 MNHEY and CDR2 SMNVEV (reference sequence). V lost 0 bases, J lost 10 bases, and 6 bases stayed unmatched. This CDR3 is 14 amino acids long.

The rearrangement joins TRBV6-5 to TRBJ2-1; 9 bases line up with TRBD1. The ends lost 5 bases at V and 7 bases at J; junction bases unmatched: 9. The CDR3 contains 15 residues. Germline loops: CDR1 MNHEY, CDR2 SVGAGI. This CDR3 reads CASSGGTGLGNEQFF. CDR3 sequence (DNA): TGTGCCAGCAGTGGGGGGACAGGGCTAGGGAATGAGCAGTTCTTC.

The chain carries TRBV11-2 and TRBJ1-2; D is unclear. Trimming removed 0 bases at V and 3 bases at J, with 8 bases between. The length of the CDR3 is 14 residues. Germline V gene sequence: CDR1 SGHAT, CDR2 FQNNGV. In DNA, the CDR3 is TGTGCCAGCAGCTTAGACCGCCGGTACTATGGCTACACCTTC. This gives the protein CASSLDRRYYGYTF.

Only a few counts were recorded for this clone. The chain employs TRBV27 and TRBJ1-5; TRBD1 aligns across 10 bases. CDR1 and CDR2 from the germline V gene are MNHEY and SMNVEV (reference sequence). CDR3 size: 15 residues. The trim removed 7 bases at V and 2 bases at J, leaving 5 bases unmatched. CDR3 region: CASNPGTGGNQPQHF. CDR3 DNA sequence: TGTGCCAGCAACCCCGGGACAGGGGGCAATCAGCCCCAGCATTTT.

The V and J genes are TRBV9 and TRBJ2-6; no definite D call. Germline values: CDR1 SGDLS, CDR2 YYNGEE. This CDR3 spans 17 amino acids. V lost 1 base and J 2 bases, leaving 13 bases between the germline ends. The chain's CDR3 is CASSVRVGAAGANVLTF. The CDR3, as DNA: TGTGCCAGCAGCGTAAGGGTAGGAGCTGCTGGGGCCAACGTCCTGACTTTC. The full variable domain, with the rest looked up from reference TRBV9 and TRBJ2-6, is DSGVTQTPKHLITATGQRVTLRCSPRSGDLSVYWYQQSLDQGLQFLIQYYNGEERAKGNILERFSAQQFPDLHSELNLSSLELGDSALYFCASSVRVGAAGANVLTFGAGSRLTVL.

The chain employs TRBV5-1 and TRBJ1-4, with D uncertain. V was trimmed by 0 bases and J by 0 bases, leaving 9 bases between them. The germline V gene encodes CDR1 SGHRS and CDR2 YFSETQ. The CDR3 is 16 residues long. The CDR3 sequence is CASSLGPGSTNEKLFF. CDR3 in DNA: TGCGCCAGCAGCTTGGGGCCAGGTTCAACTAATGAAAAACTGTTTTTT.

The chain is built from TRBV4-3 and TRBJ2-4; D may be TRBD1 (5 bases). The CDR3 sequence is 14 residues long. V dropped 0 bases and J dropped 5 bases, with 8 bases sitting between them. In germline, CDR1 is LGHNA, CDR2 YSLEER. CDR3 DNA: TGCGCCAGCAGCCAAGAACTGGGGCAAAACATTCAGTACTTC. Translation: CASSQELGQNIQYF.

This sequence joins TRBV4-3 and TRBJ2-5; TRBD2 is a possible D gene (5 bases). Per germline, CDR1 LGHNA and CDR2 YSLEER. Deletions cut 5 bases from V and 4 bases from J, with 14 bases between. This CDR3 region has 14 residues. The chain's CDR3 is CASSKIGMGETQYF. As DNA, the CDR3 is TGCGCCAGCAGCAAGATCGGGATGGGAGAGACCCAGTACTTC.

The J gene is TRBJ2-3, the V gene TRBV6-6; D gene ambiguous. V shed 4 bases and J shed 2 bases, with 13 bases lying between them. Germline assignment: CDR1 MNHNY and CDR2 SVGAGI (reference sequence). The CDR3 covers 15 residues. The CDR3 loop is CASSLGRPITDTQYF. The CDR3, as DNA: TGTGCCAGCAGTTTGGGCAGACCTATCACAGATACGCAGTATTTT.

CDR3 loop: CASRRGQIYEQYF. The CDR3 DNA is TGTGCCAGCAGACGGGGACAGATCTACGAGCAGTACTTC. The rearrangement uses TRBV6-5 and TRBJ2-7, with TRBD1 matching over 7 bases. J was trimmed by 3 bases and V by 6 bases; bases with no gene match: 5. The CDR3 length is 13 residues. Germline V lookup: CDR1 MNHEY, CDR2 SVGAGI.

This clone was detected once. J is TRBJ2-4 and V is TRBV5-1; TRBD1 agrees at 7 bases. Germline CDR1 SGHRS, CDR2 YFSETQ. Losses at the gene ends were 3 bases for V and 8 bases for J; bases not matched to a gene: 8. The CDR3 length is 14 residues. CDR3 protein: CASSSDRPGDIQYF. The CDR3 nucleotides are TGCGCCAGCAGCTCGGACAGGCCAGGGGACATTCAGTACTTC.

This clone was picked up one time. The same CDR3 can be traced to other DNA sequences in this sample. V and J are TRBV9 and TRBJ2-1; D is unresolved. The CDR3 totals 13 residues. Trimming pared 3 bases from V and 5 bases from J, leaving 9 bases between. Germline CDR1 SGDLS, CDR2 YYNGEE. CDR3 sequence: CASSANPDNEQFF. The DNA of the CDR3 is TGTGCCAGCAGCGCTAACCCAGACAATGAGCAGTTCTTC.

The chain combines TRBV7-8 with TRBJ1-1; D not certain. Between the trimmed V and J ends, which lost 3 bases and 7 bases, there was a span of 15 bases. CDR3 length: 14 amino acids. In germline, CDR1 is SGHVS, CDR2 FQNEAQ. The CDR3 region has the DNA TGTGCCAGCAGCTTCTGGGAGCAGAACCTTGAAGCTTTCTTT. Protein: CASSFWEQNLEAFF.

Of note for this clone: The same CDR3 arises from other DNA sequences in this sample as well. The V and J genes are TRBV15 and TRBJ1-2; D gene uncertain. The CDR3 length is 13 residues. The V end lost 0 bases, the J end lost 1 base, and 3 bases lay between the germline ends. Germline V lookup: CDR1 LNHNV, CDR2 YYDKDF (reference sequence). The CDR3 loop reads CATSRDLNYGYTF. The DNA for the CDR3 is TGTGCCACCAGCAGAGATCTTAACTATGGCTACACCTTC.

The chain joins TRBV7-8 to TRBJ1-6; D may be TRBD1 (5 bases). V lost 5 bases and J lost 7, with 21 bases in between. This CDR3 is 17 amino acids long. CDR1 is SGHVS and CDR2 is FQNEAQ in the germline V gene. The CDR3 bases are TGTGCCAGCAGCCCCCCGGACACGTTCAGTCTCAATTCACCCCTCCACTTT. The encoded protein is CASSPPDTFSLNSPLHF.

This chain joins TRBV18 and TRBJ1-1, with 9 bases aligning to TRBD1. This CDR3 has 13 residues. The ends lost 3 bases at V and 7 bases at J; junction bases unmatched: 3. Germline-derived CDR1 and CDR2 are KGHSH and LQKENI. CDR3 loop: CASSPGTGFEAFF. CDR3 sequence (DNA): TGTGCCAGCTCACCTGGGACAGGGTTTGAAGCTTTCTTT. The whole variable domain, remainder taken from reference TRBV18 and TRBJ1-1, is NAGVMQNPRHLVRRRGQEARLRCSPMKGHSHVYWYRQLPEEGLKFMVYLQKENIIDESGMPKERFSAEFPKEGPSILRIQQVVRGDSAAYFCASSPGTGFEAFFGQGTRLTVV.